The subject of this entry is one TCR beta chain. Its matching antigen is unknown. These data come from a study of cytomegalovirus exposure and HLA in healthy donors. Overall study results and limits: Per a prior analysis, the majority of TCR beta V segments were productive roughly 90% or roughly 30% of the time.

60 Vbeta and 13 Jbeta primers were used in PCR. Sequenced by immunoSEQ multiplex PCR; TCRdb stores in-frame clones only, minus some. The sample has 160,000 or so clones, about three quarters seen once; the top ten hold roughly 5%. Germline assignment: CDR1 SGHRS and CDR2 YFSETQ. Deletions cut 4 bases from V and 4 bases from J, with 11 bases between. The CDR3 loop spans 13 amino acids. The gene calls are TRBV5-1 and TRBJ1-1; maybe TRBD1 (5 bases). Specimen: PBMCs. The clonotype comes from a man aged 40-49 years in good health and CMV-seronegative. In nucleotides, the CDR3 is TGCGCCAGCAGCCCCGGGGGGGGCACTGAAGCTTTCTTT. Encoded protein: CASSPGGGTEAFF.